This T cell receptor (beta chain) was recorded in a study of CD8+CD57+ T cells in acquired aplastic anemia. Study as a whole: Recorded DNA amounts for sorted CD4+ and CD8+ cells had an average of approximately 3.2 ug.

Genomic DNA constituted the template upon which TCR beta VDJ and CDR3 profiling was performed. TCRdb re-derived calls from the reads in MiXCR, one entry per CDR3 protein. Among hundreds of thousands of distinct CDR3 sequences listed, roughly 80% were seen once. CDR3 size: 15 residues. Germline V gene data show CDR1 as SGDLS and CDR2 as YYNGEE. Germline trimming cut 5 bases from V and 7 bases from J; bases unmatched to any gene: 13. The authors sequenced patients whose flow cytometry had shown CD8+CD57+ cell expansion. The enrolled patients all had severe acquired aplastic anemia. About this clonotype: The antigen remains unidentified.

Overall study results and limits: There were about 27 CD8+ CDR3 sequences that occurred in both patients and controls.

The sample was sorted CD4+, CD8+, or CD8+CD57+ T cells (not recorded which) from PBMCs. The TCR sequence derives from a human donor with aplastic anemia. This chain joins TRBV9 and TRBJ1-1, with 8 bases aligning to TRBD1. The CDR3 region has the DNA TGTGCCAGCAGTGAAGGAGGACAGGGTTTAAATGAAGCTTTCTTT. The encoded protein is CASSEGGQGLNEAFF.